The entry below gives a single T cell receptor (beta chain) sequence along with its context. This clonotype was detected many times. This receptor's antigen is unknown. Base-call qualities are not available, and no considerably larger clone is one nucleotide away. The sample comes from a study of T cell repertoires in cytomegalovirus infection (dated by TCRdb to the late 2010s). Looking at the study overall: Donor HLA type was relevant to the analysis, because carriage of CMV infection together with the matching HLA type was indicated by public TCR beta signatures. What the work shows at the level of the full study, not this receptor alone: The ex vivo response was dominated by HLA-C-restricted CMV-specific TCR beta clonotypes, which also provided the single most frequent clonotype in two of eight donors. Carriers of CMV infection plus the relevant HLA type were discriminated by the cumulative frequency of public TCR beta family members in the study cohort and in an independent roughly 370-donor cohort.

The CDR3 numbers 14 residues from cysteine through phenylalanine. The DNA shown is the 42-base CDR3, in frame from base 1. Relative to germline, V is 7 bases shorter and J is 1 base shorter, with 12 bases between their ends. Sequences SNHLY (CDR1) and FYNNEI (CDR2) are obtained from the germline V gene. The sequencing machine was an Illumina HiSeq 1500. TCRdb reanalyzed the raw reads on its own, using fastp at Q25 for trimming and MiXCR for clone calling, and kept in-frame beta chains. Here each entry gathers all rows of one CDR3 protein and keeps the most common genes and DNA. The sample includes hundreds of thousands of distinct CDR3 sequences, with 10% to 12% observed a single time. The ten largest clones capture roughly 10% of the sample.

The chain couples TRBV2 to TRBJ2-3; the D gene cannot be resolved reliably. The receptor comes from a human donor in good health (CMV status not recorded). Some clones in this sample may be carry-over from other donors' samples. The sequenced material came from PBMCs. The nucleotide sequence reads TGTGCCAGCACAAACAGAATCCGCACAGATACGCAGTATTTT. Protein translation: CASTNRIRTDTQYF.